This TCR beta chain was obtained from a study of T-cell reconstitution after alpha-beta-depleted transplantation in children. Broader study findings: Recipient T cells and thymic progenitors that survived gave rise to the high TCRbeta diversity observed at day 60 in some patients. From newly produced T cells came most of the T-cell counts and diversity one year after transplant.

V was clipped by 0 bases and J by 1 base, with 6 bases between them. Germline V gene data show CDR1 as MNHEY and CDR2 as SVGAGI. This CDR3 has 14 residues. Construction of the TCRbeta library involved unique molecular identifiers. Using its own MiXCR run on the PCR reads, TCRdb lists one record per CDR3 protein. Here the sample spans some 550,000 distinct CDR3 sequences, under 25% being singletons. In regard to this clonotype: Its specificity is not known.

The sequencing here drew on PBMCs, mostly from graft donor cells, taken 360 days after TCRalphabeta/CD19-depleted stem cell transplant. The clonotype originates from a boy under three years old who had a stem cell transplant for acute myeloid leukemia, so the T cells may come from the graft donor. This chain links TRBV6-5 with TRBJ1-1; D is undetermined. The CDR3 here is CASSYSMENTEAFF. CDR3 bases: TGTGCCAGCAGTTACTCGATGGAGAACACTGAAGCTTTCTTT.